The 30 T cell receptor beta chains below all came from one sample that was sequenced in a study of CD8+CD57+ T cells in acquired aplastic anemia. TCR beta VDJ and CDR3 were profiled, and genomic DNA was the template. TCRdb reanalysed the reads using MiXCR and keeps one entry per CDR3 protein. The sample holds roughly 300,000 distinct CDR3 sequences, 55% to 60% seen once. The sequenced material came from sorted CD4+, CD8+, or CD8+CD57+ T cells (not recorded which) from PBMCs. Source of these receptors: a human donor with severe aplastic anemia or a healthy control (not recorded which).

The CDR3 DNA follows: TGTGCCAGCAGCGTAGACCCGGGGGGTTCTGAGACCCAGTACTTC. Protein sequence: CASSVDPGGSETQYF. This rearrangement joins TRBV9 to TRBJ2-5; 7 nucleotides line up with TRBD2. The CDR3 loop spans 15 amino acids. Unmatched junction bases numbered 7, after V lost 0 bases and J lost 5 bases. The germline V gene encodes CDR1 SGDLS and CDR2 YYNGEE.

This clonotype was observed many times. The V call is TRBV5-1, the J call TRBJ2-7, with D unclear. Deletions cut 0 bases from V and 5 bases from J, with 18 bases between. This CDR3 has 16 amino acids. Germline V gives CDR1 SGHRS, CDR2 YFSETQ. CDR3 sequence reads: CASSLGMGPATDEQYF. DNA of the CDR3: TGCGCCAGCAGCTTGGGGATGGGCCCGGCTACGGACGAGCAGTACTTC. Combining the CDR3 with reference TRBV5-1 and TRBJ2-7 gives the whole variable domain KAGVTQTPRYLIKTRGQQVTLSCSPISGHRSVSWYQQTPGQGLQFLFEYFSETQRNKGNFPGRFSGRQFSNSRSEMNVSTLELGDSALYLCASSLGMGPATDEQYFGPGTRLTVT.

The chain carries TRBV10-3 and TRBJ1-6; D is unresolved. Trimming left V 0 bases short and J 7 bases short, with 13 bases between. The CDR3 sequence is 16 residues long. CDR1 and CDR2 (germline): ENHRY, SYGVKD. The CDR3 here is CAISESPGKRNSPLHF. The CDR3 DNA is TGTGCCATCAGTGAGTCGCCGGGTAAAAGGAATTCACCCCTCCACTTT.

The rearrangement uses TRBV2 and TRBJ1-2; TRBD1 is a possible D gene (6 bases). Germline V lookup: CDR1 SNHLY, CDR2 FYNNEI. This CDR3 has 14 amino acids. Trimming removed 3 bases at V and 5 bases at J, with 13 bases between. The CDR3: CASSEPGDQYGYTF. Written as DNA, the CDR3 is TGTGCCAGCAGTGAGCCAGGGGATCAATATGGCTACACCTTC.

The rearrangement joins TRBV19 to TRBJ1-5; D is unclear. V gave up 1 base and J gave up 5 bases, with 3 bases separating them. CDR1 LNHDA and CDR2 SQIVND come from the germline V gene (reference sequence). CDR3 length: 12 amino acids. This CDR3 reads CASSIGDQPQHF. In DNA form, the CDR3 reads TGTGCCAGTAGTATAGGAGATCAGCCCCAGCATTTT. The variable domain in full, completed from reference TRBV19 and TRBJ1-5, reads DGGITQSPKYLFRKEGQNVTLSCEQNLNHDAMYWYRQDPGQGLRLIYYSQIVNDFQKGDIAEGYSVSREKKESFPLTVTSAQKNPTAFYLCASSIGDQPQHFGDGTRLSIL.

The table lists this clonotype with a count of one. V is TRBV4-1 and J is TRBJ2-7; D might be TRBD2 (6 bases). The germline V gene has CDR1 MGHRA and CDR2 YSYEKL. Trimming took off 4 bases at V and 0 bases at J, with 16 bases between the two ends. The CDR3 is 16 amino acids. The CDR3 bases are TGCGCCAGCAGCCTCGCCGGGGGATCCAGCTCCTACGAGCAGTACTTC. Its protein product is CASSLAGGSSSYEQYF.

The chain combines TRBV24-1 with TRBJ1-2; TRBD1 might be the D (6 bases). The germline gives CDR1 KGHDR, CDR2 SFDVKD. Trimming stripped 7 bases from V and 5 bases from J, with 10 bases between. The CDR3 loop spans 12 amino acids. CDR3 loop: CATSQGGYGYTF. As DNA, the CDR3 is TGTGCCACCAGCCAAGGGGGATATGGCTACACCTTC.

The chain links TRBV6-5 to TRBJ1-3; TRBD1 is a possible D gene (6 bases). The CDR3 totals 13 residues. Germline loops: CDR1 MNHEY, CDR2 SVGAGI. V lost 8 bases and J lost 7, with 15 bases in between. The DNA for the CDR3 is TGTGCCAGCTTGTCAGGGGCTATTAACACCATATATTTT. It specifies CASLSGAINTIYF.

Concerning this clonotype itself: The CDR3 does not end in the conserved phenylalanine or tryptophan, so this is likely a read error. The limits of the CDR3 on the DNA are not certain, so only TCRdb's listed CDR3 is given. V and J are TRBV6-5 and TRBJ1-2; the table gives TRBD1 as D, unverified against the DNA. Germline values: CDR1 MNHEY, CDR2 SVGAGI. The CDR3 is made up of 12 amino acids, end residues included. The CDR3 here is CASSDVWTASGV.

The CDR3 sequence is CASSEGDRDTQYF. The CDR3 bases are TGTGCCAGCAGTGAAGGGGACAGGGATACGCAGTATTTT. The chain uses TRBV2 and TRBJ2-3, with TRBD1 matching over 8 bases. The CDR3 is made up of 13 amino acids. The trim removed 1 base at V and 6 bases at J, leaving 0 bases unmatched. The germline V gene has CDR1 SNHLY and CDR2 FYNNEI.

This clonotype has only a few counts. The chain recombines TRBV24-1 with TRBJ1-5; TRBD1 is a possible D gene (5 bases). The length of the CDR3 is 17 residues. V lost 3 bases, J lost 9 bases, and 23 bases lay in between. Germline values: CDR1 KGHDR, CDR2 SFDVKD. CDR3 sequence (DNA): TGTGCCACCAGTGATCGGAGGGGAGACACGGACGGTCGGCCCCAGCATTTT. This translates into CATSDRRGDTDGRPQHF.

This clonotype showed up just once. V usage is TRBV5-1 and J usage is TRBJ2-3; TRBD2 matches at 11 bases. The CDR3 is 18 amino acids. J was trimmed by 2 bases and V by 3 bases; bases with no gene match: 11. Germline V gene lookup returns CDR1 SGHRS and CDR2 YFSETQ. The DNA for the CDR3 is TGCGCCAGCAGCTATGGGACTAGCGGAGCGCCCCTCACAGATACGCAGTATTTT. It is translated as CASSYGTSGAPLTDTQYF.

This clonotype was recorded at least ten times. The rearrangement joins TRBV29-1 to TRBJ2-6; 7 bases fit TRBD2. Germline V gives CDR1 SQVTM, CDR2 ANQGSEA. Losses at the gene ends were 6 bases for V and 0 bases for J; bases not matched to a gene: 11. The CDR3 spans 17 residues. The CDR3 region has the DNA TGCAGCGTGGGAAGGGGAGGGGTCCTCTCTGGGGCCAACGTCCTGACTTTC. Residues: CSVGRGGVLSGANVLTF.

The chain employs TRBV7-9 and TRBJ1-2; D is undetermined. The CDR3 is 12 residues long. With 4 bases removed from V and 7 bases from J, the gap between germline ends came to 10 bases. CDR1 is SEHNR, CDR2 FQNEAQ, per germline (reference sequence). CDR3 sequence (DNA): TGTGCCAGCAGCTCCCGGCCGGGTGGCTACACCTTC. Encoded protein: CASSSRPGGYTF.

As for this clonotype: Given the absence of the conserved phenylalanine or tryptophan at the CDR3 end, a read error is likely. The DNA is omitted, as the CDR3 cannot be located on it reliably, and the CDR3 follows TCRdb's listing. The CDR3 protein is CASSLSTLGT. J is TRBJ1-6 and V is TRBV6-2 or TRBV6-3; no DNA check was done on the table's D call, TRBD1. The CDR3 extends over 10 residues, inclusive of both ends. CDR1 is MNHEY and CDR2 is SVGEGT in the germline V gene.

This chain connects TRBV20-1 to TRBJ1-2; 9 bases align to TRBD1. Per the germline V gene, CDR1 is DFQATT and CDR2 is SNEGSKA (reference sequence). V gave up 3 bases and J gave up 7 bases; unmatched junction bases: 6. This CDR3 region has 13 residues. Here the CDR3 reads CSARGTGTRGYTF. The CDR3, as DNA: TGCAGTGCTAGGGGGACAGGGACTCGTGGCTACACCTTC.

This clonotype appeared many times. The chain uses TRBV5-8 and TRBJ1-6; D possibly corresponds to TRBD1 (5 bases). This CDR3 region has 14 residues. The V gene's germline CDR1 is SGHTS and CDR2 YDEGEE. The V end was cut by 1 base, the J end by 9 bases, with 11 bases between. CDR3 loop: CASSLSQGSSPLHF. DNA for the CDR3: TGTGCCAGCAGCTTGAGTCAGGGAAGTTCACCCCTCCACTTT.

A few counts support this clonotype. V gene TRBV6-5 combines with J gene TRBJ2-7; D might be TRBD1 (6 bases). The V and J ends lost 8 bases and 3 bases respectively, with 14 bases between them. The V gene's germline CDR1 is MNHEY and CDR2 SVGAGI. This CDR3 is built from 13 residues. The CDR3 is CASRTATLYEQYF. CDR3 nucleotides: TGTGCCAGCCGGACAGCAACACTCTACGAGCAGTACTTC.

This clonotype was detected many times. The CDR3 DNA reads as TGTGCCAGCAGAACCGACATCCGTGGGTCACCCCTCCACTTT. It codes for CASRTDIRGSPLHF. The V and J genes are TRBV12-3 or TRBV12-4 and TRBJ1-6; unclear D gene. The CDR3 loop spans 14 amino acids. V lost 6 bases to trimming and J lost 10 bases, with 16 bases between them.

This chain uses TRBV7-9 with TRBJ2-5; 7 nucleotides align to TRBD1. V shed 4 bases, J shed 3 bases, and the junction held 8 bases outside the gene matches. The CDR3 length is 15 residues. Germline V gene lookup returns CDR1 SEHNR and CDR2 FQNEAQ (reference sequence). For the CDR3, the DNA is TGTGCCAGCAGCTCCACGGACACAGGGGAAGAGACCCAGTACTTC. It specifies CASSSTDTGEETQYF. Based on the CDR3 plus reference TRBV7-9 and TRBJ2-5, the full variable domain is DTGVSQNPRHKITKRGQNVTFRCDPISEHNRLYWYRQTLGQGPEFLTYFQNEAQLEKSRLLSDRFSAERPKGSFSTLEIQRTEQGDSAMYLCASSSTDTGEETQYFGPGTRLLVL.

This chain links TRBV5-4 with TRBJ2-3; TRBD1 is a possible D gene (5 bases). V lost 2 bases and J lost 8, with 12 bases in between. Germline CDR1 SGHNT, CDR2 YYREEE (reference sequence). This CDR3 is built from 13 residues. CDR3 nucleotide sequence: TGTGCCAGCAGCTTAAACAGGCTAGGTACGCAGTATTTT. Amino acids: CASSLNRLGTQYF.

This clonotype occurred many times. This sequence joins TRBV12-3 or TRBV12-4 and TRBJ1-3, with a weak D call TRBD1 (6 bases). V shed 6 bases and J shed 2 bases, with 8 bases lying between them. The CDR3 runs 13 residues. The DNA for the CDR3 is TGTGCCAGCAGCGGACAGACTGGAAACACCATATATTTT. This gives the protein CASSGQTGNTIYF.

This clonotype was seen a handful of times. This chain joins TRBV24-1 and TRBJ2-5; D might be TRBD1 or TRBD2, each matching 5 bases. CDR1 KGHDR and CDR2 SFDVKD come from the germline V gene. V was pared by 4 bases and J by 4 bases, with 15 bases between. The CDR3 has 15 amino acids. This CDR3 reads CATSDLRAGGETQYF. The CDR3 coding sequence is TGTGCCACCAGTGACCTCAGGGCCGGAGGAGAGACCCAGTACTTC.

This clonotype was found a few times. The gene calls are TRBV20-1 and TRBJ1-6; 8 bases match TRBD1. Trimming cost V 6 bases and J 7 bases; bases outside gene matches: 8. Germline V lookup: CDR1 DFQATT, CDR2 SNEGSKA (reference sequence). The CDR3 is 14 amino acids. CDR3 amino acids: CSAQSGTGNSPLHF. DNA for the CDR3: TGCAGTGCCCAGTCCGGGACAGGCAATTCACCCCTCCACTTT.

This clonotype was recorded many times. The chain employs TRBV6-1 and TRBJ1-4, with D unresolved. The CDR3 contains 16 residues. Germline V CDR1 and CDR2: MNHNS, SASEGT. The ends were cut back, 3 bases at V and 8 bases at J, with 19 bases in the middle. CDR3 residues: CASSDFAPGMDEKLFF. CDR3 DNA sequence: TGTGCCAGCAGTGACTTTGCCCCAGGAATGGACGAAAAACTGTTTTTT.

The gene calls are TRBV7-9 and TRBJ1-6; D ambiguous. V was pared by 5 bases and J by 5 bases, with 19 bases between. This CDR3 comprises 17 residues. Germline V gene sequence: CDR1 SEHNR, CDR2 FQNEAQ (reference sequence). CDR3 sequence (DNA): TGTGCCAGCAGCGAAGGACCCTCCACCGGGCATAATTCACCCCTCCACTTT. Its protein product is CASSEGPSTGHNSPLHF.

The V gene is TRBV7-6, the J gene TRBJ1-1; D gene ambiguous. Germline CDR1 and CDR2: SGHVS and FNYEAQ. Trimming removed 3 bases at V and 3 bases at J, with 8 bases between. CDR3 length: 13 amino acids. CDR3 nucleotide sequence: TGTGCCAGCAGCTTCGGGGTACACACTGAAGCTTTCTTT. It is translated as CASSFGVHTEAFF.

The genes are TRBV7-2 and TRBJ2-7; D is tentatively TRBD1 or TRBD2 (6 bases each). Germline V CDR1 and CDR2: SGHTA, FQGNSA. This CDR3 region has 15 residues. Trimming removed 5 bases at V and 3 bases at J, with 17 bases between. The CDR3 nucleotides are TGTGCCAGCAGCCCCGGGACACGGCGGGACTACGAGCAGTACTTC. It is translated as CASSPGTRRDYEQYF.

The chain links TRBV4-2 to TRBJ2-7, with TRBD2 matching over 15 bases. CDR1 is LGHNA, CDR2 YNFKEQ, per germline. Trimming took 1 base from V and 6 from J; bases not matched to a gene: 4. The CDR3 extends over 16 amino acids. The CDR3 DNA reads as TGTGCCAGCAGCCAAGGGACTAGCGGGGGGGTAGGCGAGCAGTACTTC. Amino acid sequence: CASSQGTSGGVGEQYF.

This chain uses TRBV10-1 with TRBJ2-2; D ambiguous. The CDR3 has 13 amino acids. Germline V lookup: CDR1 WNHNN, CDR2 SYGVQD (reference sequence). V gave up 4 bases and J gave up 5 bases, with 8 bases separating them. The CDR3 nucleotides read TGCGCCAGCAGTGTAATGCGGACCGGGGAGCTGTTTTTT. Its translation: CASSVMRTGELFF.